This T cell receptor beta chain was captured by sequencing in a study of shared clonotypes between healthy human individuals. Per the germline V gene, CDR1 is LNHDA and CDR2 is SQIVND (reference sequence). The CDR3 is 13 residues long. The V and J ends lost 3 bases and 6 bases, in that order; junction bases with no gene match: 4. This table comes from immunoSEQ multiplex PCR, and its TCRdb copy is limited to in-frame clones, with some not included. The table records around 1.1 million clones, roughly 74% of them present only once. The study enrolled healthy HIV-negative adults without recent acute infections or vaccinations as donors. This clone is a singleton in its sample.

This clonotype was sampled from a young man in good health. Some clones in this sample may be carry-over from other donors' samples. This chain connects TRBV19 to TRBJ1-2, with 7 bases identical to TRBD1. The material sequenced was memory CD4+ T cells from PBMCs. Subset reported: CD45RA-negative fraction. The CDR3 sequence: CASSIGTANGYTF. In nucleotides, the CDR3 is TGTGCCAGTAGTATTGGGACAGCGAATGGCTACACCTTC. The variable domain in full, with the rest retrieved from reference TRBV19 and TRBJ1-2, is DGGITQSPKYLFRKEGQNVTLSCEQNLNHDAMYWYRQDPGQGLRLIYYSQIVNDFQKGDIAEGYSVSREKKESFPLTVTSAQKNPTAFYLCASSIGTANGYTFGSGTRLTVV.